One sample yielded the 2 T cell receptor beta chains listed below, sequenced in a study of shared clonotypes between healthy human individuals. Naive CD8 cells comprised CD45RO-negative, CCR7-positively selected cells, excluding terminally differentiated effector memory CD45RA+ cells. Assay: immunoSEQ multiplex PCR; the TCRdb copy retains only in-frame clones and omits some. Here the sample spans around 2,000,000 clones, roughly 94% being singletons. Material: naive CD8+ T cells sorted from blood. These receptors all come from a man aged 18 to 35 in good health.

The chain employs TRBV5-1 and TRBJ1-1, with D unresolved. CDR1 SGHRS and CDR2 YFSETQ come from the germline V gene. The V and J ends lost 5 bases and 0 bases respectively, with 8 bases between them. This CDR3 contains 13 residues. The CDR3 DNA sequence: TGCGCCAGCAGTTACAGCGTGAACACTGAAGCTTTCTTT. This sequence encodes CASSYSVNTEAFF.

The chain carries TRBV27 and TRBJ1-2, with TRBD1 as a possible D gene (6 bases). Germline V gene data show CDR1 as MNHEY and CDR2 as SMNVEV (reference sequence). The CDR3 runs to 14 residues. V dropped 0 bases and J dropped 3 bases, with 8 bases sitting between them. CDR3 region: CASSLSPGDYGYTF. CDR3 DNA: TGTGCCAGCAGTTTATCGCCAGGGGACTATGGCTACACCTTC.